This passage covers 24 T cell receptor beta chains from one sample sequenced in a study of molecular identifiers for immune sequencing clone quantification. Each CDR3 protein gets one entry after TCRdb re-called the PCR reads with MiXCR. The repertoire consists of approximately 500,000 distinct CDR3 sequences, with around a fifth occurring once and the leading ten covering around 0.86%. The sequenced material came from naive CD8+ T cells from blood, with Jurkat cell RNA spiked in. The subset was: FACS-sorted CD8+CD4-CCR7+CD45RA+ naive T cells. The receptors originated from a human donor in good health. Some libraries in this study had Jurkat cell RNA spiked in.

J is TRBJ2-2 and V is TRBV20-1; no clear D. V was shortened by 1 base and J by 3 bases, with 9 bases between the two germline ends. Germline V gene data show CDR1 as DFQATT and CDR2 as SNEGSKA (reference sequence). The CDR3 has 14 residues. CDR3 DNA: TGCAGTGCTAGAGCTGAGCCCCACACCGGGGAGCTGTTTTTT. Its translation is CSARAEPHTGELFF.

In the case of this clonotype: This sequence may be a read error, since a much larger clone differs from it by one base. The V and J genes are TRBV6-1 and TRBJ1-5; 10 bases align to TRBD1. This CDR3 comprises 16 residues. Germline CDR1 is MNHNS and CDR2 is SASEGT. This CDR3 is CASSDGGQGKNQLQHF. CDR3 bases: TGTGCCAGCAGTGACGGGGGACAGGGGAAGAATCAGCTCCAGCATTTT.

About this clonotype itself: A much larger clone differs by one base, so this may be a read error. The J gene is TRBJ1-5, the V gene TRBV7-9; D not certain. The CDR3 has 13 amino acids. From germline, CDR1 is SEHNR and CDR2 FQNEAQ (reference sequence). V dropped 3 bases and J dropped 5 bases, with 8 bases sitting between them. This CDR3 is CASSFELHQPQHF. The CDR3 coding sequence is TGTGCCAGCAGCTTTGAGTTGCATCAGCCCCAGCATTTT.

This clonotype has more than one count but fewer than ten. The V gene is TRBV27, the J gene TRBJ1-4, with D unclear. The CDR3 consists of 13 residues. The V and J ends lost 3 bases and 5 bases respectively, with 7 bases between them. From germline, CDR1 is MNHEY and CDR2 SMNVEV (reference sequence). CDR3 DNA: TGTGCCAGCAGTTTCCGACCCAATGAAAAACTGTTTTTT. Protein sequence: CASSFRPNEKLFF.

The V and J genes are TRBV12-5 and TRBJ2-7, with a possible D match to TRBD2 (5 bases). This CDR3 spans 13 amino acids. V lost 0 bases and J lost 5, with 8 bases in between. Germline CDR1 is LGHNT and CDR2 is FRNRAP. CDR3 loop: CASGLVERDEQYF. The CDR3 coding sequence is TGTGCTAGTGGTTTGGTTGAGAGGGACGAGCAGTACTTC. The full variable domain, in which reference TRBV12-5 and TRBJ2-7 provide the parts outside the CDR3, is DARVTQTPRHKVTEMGQEVTMRCQPILGHNTVFWYRQTMMQGLELLAYFRNRAPLDDSGMPKDRFSAEMPDATLATLKIQPSEPRDSAVYFCASGLVERDEQYFGPGTRLTVT.

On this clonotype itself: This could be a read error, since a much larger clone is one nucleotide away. The CDR3 bases are TGTGCCAGCAGCCGAGATTCGGCAGGCTTGAACACTGAAGCTTTCTTT. This gives the protein CASSRDSAGLNTEAFF. This sequence joins TRBV14 and TRBJ1-1, with unresolved D. The V and J ends lost 4 bases and 0 bases respectively, with 15 bases between them. Germline V gives CDR1 SGHDN, CDR2 FVKESK. The CDR3 runs 16 residues.

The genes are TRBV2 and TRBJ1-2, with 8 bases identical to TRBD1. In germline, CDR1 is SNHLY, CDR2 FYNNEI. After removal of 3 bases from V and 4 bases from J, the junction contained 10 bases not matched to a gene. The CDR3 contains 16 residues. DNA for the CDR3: TGTGCCAGCAGTGATACAGGGGACAGGATTAGCTATGGCTACACCTTC. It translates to CASSDTGDRISYGYTF.

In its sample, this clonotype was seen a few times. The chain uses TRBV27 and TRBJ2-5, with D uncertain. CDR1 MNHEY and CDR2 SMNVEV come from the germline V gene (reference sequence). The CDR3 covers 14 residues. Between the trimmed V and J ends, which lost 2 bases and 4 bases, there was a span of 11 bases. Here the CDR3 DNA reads TGTGCCAGCAGTTTAAGCGAATGGGGAGAGACCCAGTACTTC. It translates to CASSLSEWGETQYF.

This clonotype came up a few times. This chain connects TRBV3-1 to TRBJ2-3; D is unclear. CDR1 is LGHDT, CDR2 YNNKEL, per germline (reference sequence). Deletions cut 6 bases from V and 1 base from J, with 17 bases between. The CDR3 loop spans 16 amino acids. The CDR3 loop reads CASRDKRWDRTDTQYF. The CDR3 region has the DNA TGTGCCAGCAGAGATAAACGGTGGGATCGCACAGATACGCAGTATTTT.

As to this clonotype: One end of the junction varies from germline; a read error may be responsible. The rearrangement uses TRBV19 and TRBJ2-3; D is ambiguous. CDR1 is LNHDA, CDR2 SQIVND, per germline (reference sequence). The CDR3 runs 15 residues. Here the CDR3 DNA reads TGTGCCAGTAGTATTACCATACTAAACACAGATGCGCAGTATTTT. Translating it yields CASSITILNTDAQYF.

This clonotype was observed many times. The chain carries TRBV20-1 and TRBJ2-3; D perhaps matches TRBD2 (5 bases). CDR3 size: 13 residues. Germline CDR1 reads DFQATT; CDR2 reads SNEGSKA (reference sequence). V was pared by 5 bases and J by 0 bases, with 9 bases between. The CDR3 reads CSASGYSTDTQYF. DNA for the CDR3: TGCAGTGCTTCGGGGTATAGCACAGATACGCAGTATTTT.

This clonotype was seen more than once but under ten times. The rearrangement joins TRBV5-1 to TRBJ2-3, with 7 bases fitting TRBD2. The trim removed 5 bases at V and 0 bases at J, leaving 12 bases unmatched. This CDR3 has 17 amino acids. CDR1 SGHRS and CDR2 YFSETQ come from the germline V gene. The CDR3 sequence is CASRPNRAGYSTDTQYF. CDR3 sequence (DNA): TGCGCCAGCAGGCCCAACCGAGCGGGGTATAGCACAGATACGCAGTATTTT.

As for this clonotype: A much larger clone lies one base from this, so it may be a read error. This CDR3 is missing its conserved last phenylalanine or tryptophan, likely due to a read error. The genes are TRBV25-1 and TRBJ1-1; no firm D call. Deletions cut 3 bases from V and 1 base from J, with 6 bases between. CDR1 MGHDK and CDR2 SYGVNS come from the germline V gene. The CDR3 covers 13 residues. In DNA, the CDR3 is TGTGCCAGCAGTGACCTAGCGAACACTGAAGCTTTCCTT. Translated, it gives CASSDLANTEAFL.

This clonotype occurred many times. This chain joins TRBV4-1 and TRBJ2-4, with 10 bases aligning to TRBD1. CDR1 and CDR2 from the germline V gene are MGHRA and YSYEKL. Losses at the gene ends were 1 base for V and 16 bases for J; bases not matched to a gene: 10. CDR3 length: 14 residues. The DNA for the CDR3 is TGCGCCAGCAGCCAAGTCACCTCCGGGACAGGGGCATACTTC. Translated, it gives CASSQVTSGTGAYF.

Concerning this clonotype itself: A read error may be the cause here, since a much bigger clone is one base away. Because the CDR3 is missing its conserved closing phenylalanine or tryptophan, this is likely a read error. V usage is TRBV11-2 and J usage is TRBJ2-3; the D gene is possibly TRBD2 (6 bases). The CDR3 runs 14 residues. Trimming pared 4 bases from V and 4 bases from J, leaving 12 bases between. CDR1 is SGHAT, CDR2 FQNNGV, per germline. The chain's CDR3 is CASSSISGADTQYL. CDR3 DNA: TGTGCCAGCAGCTCAATCTCGGGAGCAGATACGCAGTATCTT.

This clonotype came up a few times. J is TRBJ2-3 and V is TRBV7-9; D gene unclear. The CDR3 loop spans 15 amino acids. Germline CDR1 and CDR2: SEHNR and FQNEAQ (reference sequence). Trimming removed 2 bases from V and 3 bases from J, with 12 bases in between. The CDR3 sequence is CASSLNIRATDTQYF. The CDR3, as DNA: TGTGCCAGCAGCTTAAACATTCGCGCAACAGATACGCAGTATTTT.

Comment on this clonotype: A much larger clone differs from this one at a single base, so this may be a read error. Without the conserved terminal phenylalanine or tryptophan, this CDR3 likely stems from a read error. This chain's CDR3 is CASSPIPADYNEQFV. CDR3 DNA sequence: TGTGCCAGCAGTCCCATCCCCGCAGATTACAATGAGCAGTTCGTC. The J gene is TRBJ2-1, the V gene TRBV27, with D unclear. Germline CDR1 is MNHEY and CDR2 is SMNVEV (reference sequence). The germline V and J ends were trimmed by 5 bases and 4 bases, with 15 bases remaining between them. The CDR3 covers 15 residues.

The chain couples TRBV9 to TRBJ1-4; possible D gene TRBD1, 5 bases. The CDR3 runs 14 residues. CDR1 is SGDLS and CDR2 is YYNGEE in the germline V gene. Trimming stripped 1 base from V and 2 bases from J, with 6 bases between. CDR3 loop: CASSVKGTNEKLFF. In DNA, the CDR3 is TGTGCCAGCAGCGTAAAGGGGACTAATGAAAAACTGTTTTTT.

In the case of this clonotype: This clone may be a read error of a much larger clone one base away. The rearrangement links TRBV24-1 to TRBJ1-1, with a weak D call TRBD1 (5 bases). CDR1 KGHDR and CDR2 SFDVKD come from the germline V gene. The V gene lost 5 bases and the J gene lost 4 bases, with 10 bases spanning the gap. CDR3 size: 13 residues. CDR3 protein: CATSARAGTEAFF. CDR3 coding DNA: TGTGCCACCAGTGCCAGGGCTGGCACTGAAGCTTTCTTT.

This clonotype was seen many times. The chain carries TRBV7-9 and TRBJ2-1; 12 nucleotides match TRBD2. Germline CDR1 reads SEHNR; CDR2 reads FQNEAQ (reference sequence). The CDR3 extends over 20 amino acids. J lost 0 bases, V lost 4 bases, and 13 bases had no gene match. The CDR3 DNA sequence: TGTGCCAGCAGCTCAAACAGGGGCGAGACTAGCGGGAGCTCCTACAATGAGCAGTTCTTC. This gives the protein CASSSNRGETSGSSYNEQFF.

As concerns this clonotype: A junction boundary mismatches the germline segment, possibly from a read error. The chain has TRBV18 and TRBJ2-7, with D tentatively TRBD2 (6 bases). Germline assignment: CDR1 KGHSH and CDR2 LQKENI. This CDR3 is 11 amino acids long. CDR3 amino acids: CASSEGYGQYF. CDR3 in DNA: TGTGCCAGCTCGGAGGGCTACGGGCAGTACTTC.

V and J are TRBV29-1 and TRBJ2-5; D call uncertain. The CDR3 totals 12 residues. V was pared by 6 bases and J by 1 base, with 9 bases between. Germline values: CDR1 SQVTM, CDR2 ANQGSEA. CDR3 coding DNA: TGCAGCGTCGAGAACAGCCAAGAGACCCAGTACTTC. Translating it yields CSVENSQETQYF.

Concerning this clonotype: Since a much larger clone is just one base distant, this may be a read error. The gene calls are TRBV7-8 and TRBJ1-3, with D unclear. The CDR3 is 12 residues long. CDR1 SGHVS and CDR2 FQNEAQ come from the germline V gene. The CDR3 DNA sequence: TGTGCCAGCGGCTTAGGTGGAAACACCATATATTTT. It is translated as CASGLGGNTIYF.

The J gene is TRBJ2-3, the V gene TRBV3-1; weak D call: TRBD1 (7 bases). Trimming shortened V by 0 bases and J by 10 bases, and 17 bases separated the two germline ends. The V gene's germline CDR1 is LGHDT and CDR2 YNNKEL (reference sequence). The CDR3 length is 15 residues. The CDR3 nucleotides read TGTGCCAGCAGCCAAGAGTCAGGGGGAGGTGATGCGCAGTATTTT. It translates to CASSQESGGGDAQYF.